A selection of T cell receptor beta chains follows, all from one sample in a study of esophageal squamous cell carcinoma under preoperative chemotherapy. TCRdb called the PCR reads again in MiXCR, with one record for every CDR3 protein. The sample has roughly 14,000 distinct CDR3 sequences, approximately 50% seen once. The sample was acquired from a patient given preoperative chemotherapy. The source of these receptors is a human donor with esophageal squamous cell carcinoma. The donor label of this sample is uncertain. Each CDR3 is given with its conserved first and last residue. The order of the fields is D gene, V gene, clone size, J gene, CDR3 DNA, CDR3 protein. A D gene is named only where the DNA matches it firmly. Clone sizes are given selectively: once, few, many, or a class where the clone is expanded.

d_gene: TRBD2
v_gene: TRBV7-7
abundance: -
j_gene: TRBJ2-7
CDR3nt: TGTGCCAGCAGCGTAACCACTAGCGGCGAGCAGTACTTC
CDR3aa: CASSVTTSGEQYF

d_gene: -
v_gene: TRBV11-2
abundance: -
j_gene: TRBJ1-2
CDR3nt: TGTGCCAGCAGCTTAACCCGGCAGGGGCATACCTATGGCTACACCTTC
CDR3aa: CASSLTRQGHTYGYTF

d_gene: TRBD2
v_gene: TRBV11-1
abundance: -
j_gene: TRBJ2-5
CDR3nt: TGTGCCAGCAGGGAGGGGCTAGCGGGGTCCCGGCTTTTC
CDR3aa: CASREGLAGSRLF

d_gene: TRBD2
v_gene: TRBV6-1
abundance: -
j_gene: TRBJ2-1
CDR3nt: TGTGCCAGCAGTCCGACTAGCGGGCGTAATGAGCAGTTCTTC
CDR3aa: CASSPTSGRNEQFF

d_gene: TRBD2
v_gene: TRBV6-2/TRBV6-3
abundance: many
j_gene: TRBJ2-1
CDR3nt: TGTGCCAGTTGCGGGAGGGTATTGAGCTCCTACAATGAGCAGTTCTTC
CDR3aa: CASCGRVLSSYNEQFF

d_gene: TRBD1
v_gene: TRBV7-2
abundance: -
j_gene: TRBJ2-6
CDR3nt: TGTGCCAGCAGCCAAACAGGGACAGTCTCTGGGGCCAACGTCCTGACTTTC
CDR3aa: CASSQTGTVSGANVLTF

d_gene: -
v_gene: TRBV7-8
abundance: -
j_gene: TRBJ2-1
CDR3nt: TGTGCCAGCATCGAGATTGGCAATGAGCAGTTCTTC
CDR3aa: CASIEIGNEQFF

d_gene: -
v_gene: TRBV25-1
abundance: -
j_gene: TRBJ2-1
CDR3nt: TGTGCCAGCAGTGAGGGTGGTGGAGTGGGGGCCAATGAGCAGTTCTTC
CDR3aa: CASSEGGGVGANEQFF

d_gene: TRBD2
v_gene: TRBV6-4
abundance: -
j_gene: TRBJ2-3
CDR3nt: TGTGCCGGCGGTGACTGTGGCGGGAGCCCAGATACGCAGTATTTT
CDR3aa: CAGGDCGGSPDTQYF

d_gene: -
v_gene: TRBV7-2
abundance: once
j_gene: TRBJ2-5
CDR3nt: TGTGCCAGCAGCTTAGGTCCAGGCCACGACAAAAAGACCCAGTACTTC
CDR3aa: CASSLGPGHDKKTQYF

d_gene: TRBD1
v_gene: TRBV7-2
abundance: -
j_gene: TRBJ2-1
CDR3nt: TGTGCCAGCAGCTTCCAACCCGGGACAGGGGCAAAGGAGACCCAGTTCTTC
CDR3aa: CASSFQPGTGAKETQFF

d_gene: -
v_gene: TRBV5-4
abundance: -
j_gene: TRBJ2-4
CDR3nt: TGTGCCAGCACCCTCGGGGGGCAAAGGGGCACAAACACGCAGTACTTC
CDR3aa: CASTLGGQRGTNTQYF

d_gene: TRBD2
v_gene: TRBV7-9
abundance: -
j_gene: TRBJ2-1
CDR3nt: TGTGCCAGCAGCTTTGGGGCGGGGGGGGGGACCTACAATGAGCAGTTCTTC
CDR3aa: CASSFGAGGGTYNEQFF

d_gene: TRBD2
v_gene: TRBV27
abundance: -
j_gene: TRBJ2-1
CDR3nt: TGTGCCAGCAGTTTCTTAACCGTAGCGGGAGGGCCCAACAATGAGCAGTTCTTC
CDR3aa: CASSFLTVAGGPNNEQFF

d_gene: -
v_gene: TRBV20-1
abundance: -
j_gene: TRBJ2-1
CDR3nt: TGCAGTGCCGTAATATACAGCTCCTACAATGAGCAGTTCTTC
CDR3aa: CSAVIYSSYNEQFF

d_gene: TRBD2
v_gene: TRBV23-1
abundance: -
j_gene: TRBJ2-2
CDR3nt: TGCGCCAGCAGCTCCCAGCGGGGGAACACCGGGGAGCTGTTTTTT
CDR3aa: CASSSQRGNTGELFF

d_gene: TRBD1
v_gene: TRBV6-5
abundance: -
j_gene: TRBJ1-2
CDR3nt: TGTGCCAGCAGTTACCAGGGGGCAGGATATGGCTACACCTTC
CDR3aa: CASSYQGAGYGYTF

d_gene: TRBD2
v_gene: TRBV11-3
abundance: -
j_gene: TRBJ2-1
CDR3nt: TGTGCCAGCAGCCCCGGTGGGGGGGCCTACAATGAGCAGTTCTTC
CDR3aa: CASSPGGGAYNEQFF

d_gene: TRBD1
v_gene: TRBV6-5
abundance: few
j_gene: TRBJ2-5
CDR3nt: TGTGCCAGCAGTTTCGGACAGGGCCGGGGGGAGACCCAGTACTTC
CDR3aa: CASSFGQGRGETQYF

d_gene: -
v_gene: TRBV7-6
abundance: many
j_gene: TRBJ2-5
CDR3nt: TGTGCCAGCAGCTTAGGGCTGGGGGGCGCGGGAGAGACCCAGTACTTC
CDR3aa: CASSLGLGGAGETQYF

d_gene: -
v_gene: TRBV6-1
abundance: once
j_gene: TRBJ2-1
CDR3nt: TGTGCCAGCAGTGCAACCAGGGACACCCAGCAGTTCTTC
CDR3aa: CASSATRDTQQFF